These 29 T cell receptor beta chains originate from one sample sequenced in a study of early T cells in non-severe SARS-CoV-2 infection. From the 5' RACE reads, TCRdb called clonotypes with MiXCR, one entry per CDR3 protein. The repertoire holds about 83,000 distinct CDR3 sequences, with over 13% as singletons. Sequencing was carried out using whole blood. All receptors come from an adult who was a healthcare worker with PCR-confirmed SARS-CoV-2 infection or an uninfected control (not recorded which).

In this sample, this clonotype turned up many times. The chain couples TRBV7-9 to TRBJ1-6; unclear D gene. The CDR3 is made up of 12 amino acids. Germline loops: CDR1 SEHNR, CDR2 FQNEAQ (reference sequence). Trimming took off 3 bases at V and 10 bases at J, with 7 bases between the two ends. The chain's CDR3 is CASSFGGSPLHF. DNA of the CDR3: TGTGCCAGCAGCTTCGGTGGCTCACCCCTCCACTTT. Combining the CDR3 with reference TRBV7-9 and TRBJ1-6 gives the whole variable domain DTGVSQNPRHKITKRGQNVTFRCDPISEHNRLYWYRQTLGQGPEFLTYFQNEAQLEKSRLLSDRFSAERPKGSFSTLEIQRTEQGDSAMYLCASSFGGSPLHFGNGTRLTVT.

This chain links TRBV20-1 with TRBJ1-1, with TRBD1 matching 8 bases. CDR3 length equals 17 residues. Germline V gives CDR1 DFQATT, CDR2 SNEGSKA (reference sequence). V was clipped by 6 bases and J by 4 bases; unmatched bases: 19. CDR3 DNA: TGCAGTGCCGCCGGACAGGGAGGGCTCATGGGGGGCACTGAAGCTTTCTTT. It translates to CSAAGQGGLMGGTEAFF.

The rearrangement uses TRBV10-3 and TRBJ1-2; D possibly corresponds to TRBD1 (5 bases). The CDR3 length is 15 residues. Germline CDR1 is ENHRY and CDR2 is SYGVKD. The V gene lost 2 bases and the J gene lost 5 bases, with 15 bases spanning the gap. For the CDR3, the DNA is TGTGCCATCAGTGAGGGGAGAGGGGTATGGTATGGCTACACCTTC. Encoded protein: CAISEGRGVWYGYTF.

This clonotype was observed a few times. The chain links TRBV6-1 to TRBJ1-5; D is uncertain. Germline CDR1 is MNHNS and CDR2 is SASEGT. The CDR3 extends over 14 amino acids. V dropped 4 bases and J dropped 3 bases, with 10 bases sitting between them. This CDR3 reads CASSVGVANQPQHF. The CDR3 DNA reads as TGTGCCAGCAGTGTTGGGGTCGCCAATCAGCCCCAGCATTTT.

This clonotype appeared many times. V gene TRBV11-2 combines with J gene TRBJ2-1, with 7 bases that match TRBD2. Germline V gives CDR1 SGHAT, CDR2 FQNNGV. The trim removed 3 bases at V and 5 bases at J, leaving 4 bases unmatched. The CDR3 has 14 amino acids. CDR3: CASSFLAVDNEQFF. Here the CDR3 DNA reads TGTGCCAGCAGCTTTCTAGCGGTGGACAATGAGCAGTTCTTC.

V is TRBV7-9 and J is TRBJ2-3, with 9 bases fitting TRBD2. Germline trimming cut 4 bases from V and 2 bases from J; bases unmatched to any gene: 19. The CDR3 loop spans 20 amino acids. CDR1 and CDR2 from the germline V gene are SEHNR and FQNEAQ (reference sequence). CDR3 sequence: CASSSTMRQGAGGPTDTQYF. CDR3 coding DNA: TGTGCCAGCAGCTCAACCATGAGGCAGGGTGCGGGGGGGCCCACAGATACGCAGTATTTT. Combining the CDR3 with reference TRBV7-9 and TRBJ2-3 gives the whole variable domain DTGVSQNPRHKITKRGQNVTFRCDPISEHNRLYWYRQTLGQGPEFLTYFQNEAQLEKSRLLSDRFSAERPKGSFSTLEIQRTEQGDSAMYLCASSSTMRQGAGGPTDTQYFGPGTRLTVL.

In this sample, this clonotype turned up many times. The chain uses TRBV29-1 and TRBJ2-7, with TRBD1 matching over 10 bases. The CDR3 spans 12 residues. Germline V CDR1 and CDR2: SQVTM, ANQGSEA. V shed 7 bases, J shed 2 bases, and the junction held 2 bases outside the gene matches. The CDR3 bases are TGCAGCGGGGGGACAGGGGCCTACGAGCAGTACTTC. Its protein product is CSGGTGAYEQYF.

This clonotype was found a few times. CDR3 sequence reads: CSVGVSSDTQYF. In DNA form, the CDR3 reads TGCAGCGTCGGGGTGAGCTCGGATACGCAGTATTTT. The V call is TRBV29-1, the J call TRBJ2-3, with D possibly matching TRBD2 (5 bases). This CDR3 spans 12 amino acids. Per germline, CDR1 SQVTM and CDR2 ANQGSEA. Trimming pared 6 bases from V and 6 bases from J, leaving 13 bases between.

This chain links TRBV6-6 with TRBJ2-3, with D possibly matching TRBD2 (7 bases). Germline lookup yields CDR1 MNHNY and CDR2 SVGAGI (reference sequence). The V end lost 6 bases, the J end lost 2 bases, and 15 bases lay between the germline ends. The CDR3 sequence is 15 residues long. DNA for the CDR3: TGTGCCAGCAGCCGTGAGGGGGACTACACAGATACGCAGTATTTT. Protein sequence: CASSREGDYTDTQYF.

This clonotype has a handful of counts. The rearrangement uses TRBV4-1 and TRBJ2-7; 7 bases match TRBD1. Per germline, CDR1 MGHRA and CDR2 YSYEKL. This CDR3 is built from 15 residues. The V segment lost 1 base and the J segment 2 bases; nucleotides outside the gene matches: 5. The CDR3 loop reads CASSQAGTDPYEQYF. CDR3 DNA sequence: TGCGCCAGCAGCCAAGCCGGGACAGACCCCTACGAGCAGTACTTC.

This chain links TRBV19 with TRBJ2-3, with 8 bases that match TRBD1. The CDR3 contains 14 residues. The V and J ends lost 1 base and 5 bases, in that order; junction bases with no gene match: 2. Germline assignment: CDR1 LNHDA and CDR2 SQIVND (reference sequence). DNA of the CDR3: TGTGCCAGTAGTATAGCCGGACAGGGAGATACGCAGTATTTT. Protein product: CASSIAGQGDTQYF.

This clonotype was seen a few times. The chain combines TRBV6-5 with TRBJ1-5, with D possibly matching TRBD1 (6 bases). CDR3 length equals 13 residues. Trimming removed 6 bases at V and 3 bases at J, with 9 bases between. Germline lookup yields CDR1 MNHEY and CDR2 SVGAGI. In DNA form, the CDR3 reads TGTGCCAGCAGGGACAGTCTCAATCAGCCCCAGCATTTT. Protein sequence: CASRDSLNQPQHF.

This clonotype appeared many times. V and J are TRBV19 and TRBJ2-1; TRBD2 aligns across 9 bases. The CDR3 sequence is 15 residues long. The junction had 14 bases not matched to a gene; V was cut back by 10 bases and J by 7 bases. The germline CDR1 and CDR2 sequences are LNHDA and SQIVND (reference sequence). The CDR3 sequence is CATVSLASGVNEQFF. The CDR3, as DNA: TGTGCCACCGTCTCTCTGGCTAGCGGGGTAAATGAGCAGTTCTTC.

This clonotype was detected only a few times. V gene TRBV11-2 combines with J gene TRBJ2-3; 8 nucleotides agree with TRBD2. Germline V gene data show CDR1 as SGHAT and CDR2 as FQNNGV. The trim removed 7 bases at V and 9 bases at J, leaving 12 bases unmatched. This CDR3 is built from 14 residues. CDR3: CASISSGSQRTQYF. CDR3 coding DNA: TGTGCCAGCATATCTAGCGGGTCCCAGAGGACGCAGTATTTT. Together with reference TRBV11-2 and TRBJ2-3, the CDR3 gives the full variable domain: EAGVAQSPRYKIIEKRQSVAFWCNPISGHATLYWYQQILGQGPKLLIQFQNNGVVDDSQLPKDRFSAERLKGVDSTLKIQPAKLEDSAVYLCASISSGSQRTQYFGPGTRLTVL.

Written as DNA, the CDR3 is TGTGCCAGCAGTGAAGGAGGGAAACTGTTTTTT. As protein: CASSEGGKLFF. V usage is TRBV25-1 and J usage is TRBJ1-4, with no clear D. This CDR3 spans 11 amino acids. With 2 bases removed from V and 11 bases from J, the gap between germline ends came to 6 bases. The V gene's germline CDR1 is MGHDK and CDR2 SYGVNS.

This clonotype was observed a few times. The V gene is TRBV19, the J gene TRBJ2-5; perhaps TRBD2 as D (5 bases). Trimming shortened V by 1 base and J by 5 bases, and 8 bases separated the two germline ends. CDR1 and CDR2 (germline): LNHDA, SQIVND (reference sequence). The CDR3 has 13 residues. The CDR3 coding sequence is TGTGCCAGTAGTATAGCAACGGGGGAGACCCAGTACTTC. This translates into CASSIATGETQYF.

There are many counts of this clonotype. The chain joins TRBV20-1 to TRBJ2-3; D possibly matches TRBD1 or TRBD2 (6 bases each). The CDR3 loop spans 14 amino acids. Germline CDR1 is DFQATT and CDR2 is SNEGSKA (reference sequence). V lost 3 bases and J lost 0, with 10 bases in between. The CDR3: CSASRGPSTDTQYF. The DNA for the CDR3 is TGCAGTGCTAGCCGGGGGCCTAGCACAGATACGCAGTATTTT.

This clonotype showed up many times. The chain carries TRBV20-1 and TRBJ2-5, with D possibly TRBD1 on 5 matching bases. Per the germline V gene, CDR1 is DFQATT and CDR2 is SNEGSKA (reference sequence). The CDR3 has 14 amino acids. V lost 0 bases, J lost 4 bases, and 12 bases lay in between. Here the CDR3 DNA reads TGCAGTGCTAGAGATTGGACAAGGGGAGAGACCCAGTACTTC. This sequence encodes CSARDWTRGETQYF.

In its sample, this clonotype was seen a few times. The DNA for the CDR3 is TGTGCCAGCAGTTTAGGTGGCCAAGCCACAGATACGCAGTATTTT. This encodes CASSLGGQATDTQYF. The chain carries TRBV12-3 or TRBV12-4 and TRBJ2-3; unclear D gene. This CDR3 is built from 15 residues. Trimming took 1 base from V and 2 from J, leaving 10 bases between them.

In its sample, this clonotype was seen a few times. CDR3 coding DNA: TGTGCCAGCAGTTACTCCCCAGGGAGTGTAAACACCATATATTTT. Protein product: CASSYSPGSVNTIYF. The rearrangement uses TRBV6-6 and TRBJ1-3; D perhaps matches TRBD1 (5 bases). CDR1 is MNHNY and CDR2 is SVGAGI in the germline V gene (reference sequence). There are 15 residues in the CDR3. The V gene lost 0 bases and the J gene lost 6 bases, with 12 bases spanning the gap.

The V gene is TRBV10-1, the J gene TRBJ2-3; the D call may be TRBD1 or TRBD2 (7 bases each). The germline V and J ends were trimmed by 4 bases and 0 bases, with 14 bases remaining between them. CDR1 is WNHNN and CDR2 is SYGVQD in the germline V gene (reference sequence). This CDR3 contains 16 residues. Written as DNA, the CDR3 is TGCGCCAGCAGTGCCGGGACAGCGGGGAGCACAGATACGCAGTATTTT. Its protein is CASSAGTAGSTDTQYF.

This clonotype was seen repeatedly, ten times or more. This CDR3 is CASNGQLTGELFF. The CDR3 bases are TGCGCCAGCAACGGACAACTCACCGGGGAGCTGTTTTTT. The chain recombines TRBV5-1 with TRBJ2-2, with D possibly being TRBD1 (5 bases). This CDR3 has 13 amino acids. From germline, CDR1 is SGHRS and CDR2 YFSETQ. V was pared by 6 bases and J by 4 bases, with 10 bases between.

The chain combines TRBV18 with TRBJ2-7, with D maybe TRBD2 (5 bases). The CDR3 runs to 15 residues. CDR1 and CDR2 from the germline V gene are KGHSH and LQKENI. V dropped 3 bases and J dropped 1 base, with 13 bases sitting between them. CDR3 coding DNA: TGTGCCAGCTCACCCCTGGACTCGGGGTCCTACGAGCAGTACTTC. This codes for CASSPLDSGSYEQYF.

With regard to this clonotype: The missing conserved phenylalanine or tryptophan at the end of this CDR3 makes a read error likely. This rearrangement joins TRBV23-1 to TRBJ2-7; D possibly uses TRBD1 or TRBD2 (5 bases each). TRBV23-1 is known as an ORF, though its function is uncertain. This CDR3 has 14 residues. V was cut by 7 bases and J by 5 bases, with 18 bases left in between. The CDR3 sequence: CASTPTAGRDEQYL. The CDR3 DNA sequence: TGCGCCAGCACCCCGACCGCAGGGAGAGACGAGCAGTACTTA.

This clonotype showed up just a few times. The chain has TRBV7-9 and TRBJ1-6; a weak D match, TRBD1 (5 bases). Per the germline V gene, CDR1 is SEHNR and CDR2 is FQNEAQ (reference sequence). The V gene lost 1 base and the J gene lost 14 bases, with 15 bases spanning the gap. The CDR3 consists of 14 residues. The CDR3 DNA follows: TGTGCCAGCAGCTTAGAGGGGCCGAGGGCCACCCTCCACTTT. Translating it yields CASSLEGPRATLHF.

The chain combines TRBV14 with TRBJ1-2; D unclear. The germline V and J ends were trimmed by 4 bases and 3 bases, with 12 bases remaining between them. CDR1 is SGHDN and CDR2 is FVKESK in the germline V gene. The CDR3 consists of 14 residues. This CDR3 reads CASSLRSGDYGYTF. CDR3 DNA: TGTGCCAGCAGCCTTCGGTCTGGGGACTATGGCTACACCTTC.

In this sample, this clonotype turned up a few times. The rearrangement links TRBV27 to TRBJ2-2, with 8 bases that match TRBD1. V was pared by 5 bases and J by 6 bases, with 5 bases of the junction left unmatched. The CDR3 is 14 amino acids. Germline V gene data show CDR1 as MNHEY and CDR2 as SMNVEV (reference sequence). CDR3 sequence: CASSARGRAGELFF. Written as DNA, the CDR3 is TGTGCCAGCAGTGCCAGGGGGCGCGCCGGGGAGCTGTTTTTT.

This sequence joins TRBV11-3 and TRBJ1-4; D not certain. Germline lookup yields CDR1 SGHNT and CDR2 YENEEA. V was trimmed by 2 bases and J by 8 bases, leaving 9 bases between them. The CDR3 sequence is 13 residues long. As DNA, the CDR3 is TGTGCCAGCAGCTTAAATCAAAACGAAAAACTGTTTTTT. Translating it yields CASSLNQNEKLFF.

This chain links TRBV4-2 with TRBJ2-2, with D possibly TRBD2 on 6 matching bases. Trimming cost V 4 bases and J 6 bases, with 18 bases left between them. Germline CDR1 reads LGHNA; CDR2 reads YNFKEQ. This CDR3 is built from 16 residues. CDR3 in amino acids: CASSLGLIASAGELFF. In DNA, the CDR3 is TGTGCCAGCAGCCTAGGACTAATAGCCAGCGCCGGGGAGCTGTTTTTT.